What follows are 4 T cell receptor beta chains derived from one specimen sequenced in a study of T cells in Graves' hyperthyroidism and ophthalmopathy. From RNA transcripts, TCR beta CDR3 regions were amplified. First-round RT-PCR targeting the TCR CDR3 was performed with the HTBI primer set. MiXCR, run by TCRdb on the multiplex PCR reads, gives a single entry per CDR3 protein. Here the sample spans 300,000 to 450,000 distinct CDR3 sequences, 20% to 30% being singletons. Source material: blood. The source is a man aged 45 to 65 with Graves' hyperthyroidism.

This clonotype was detected only a few times. The gene calls are TRBV3-1 and TRBJ2-5; 12 bases are a match to TRBD2. There are 19 residues in the CDR3. V lost 3 bases to trimming and J lost 5 bases; unmatched junction nucleotides: 16. The germline CDR1 and CDR2 sequences are LGHDT and YNNKEL (reference sequence). The CDR3 sequence: CASSHTIGASGRAEETQYF. In nucleotides, the CDR3 is TGTGCCAGCAGCCACACTATAGGGGCTAGCGGGAGGGCGGAGGAGACCCAGTACTTC.

This clonotype was detected many times. This rearrangement joins TRBV7-9 to TRBJ2-1; 10 bases align to TRBD1. The ends lost 1 base at V and 7 bases at J; junction bases unmatched: 4. Per germline, CDR1 SEHNR and CDR2 FQNEAQ (reference sequence). This CDR3 has 15 residues. The chain's CDR3 is CASSLEGQGLNEQFF. Here the CDR3 DNA reads TGTGCCAGCAGCTTAGAGGGACAGGGGCTAAATGAGCAGTTCTTC.

This clonotype was detected only a few times. The chain recombines TRBV30 with TRBJ1-4; no clear D. With 3 bases removed from V and 8 bases from J, the gap between germline ends came to 13 bases. CDR1 and CDR2 from the germline V gene are GTSNPN and SVGIG (reference sequence). The CDR3 runs 13 residues. This chain's CDR3 is CAWSGQLGEKLFF. CDR3 bases: TGTGCCTGGAGCGGTCAGCTAGGGGAAAAACTGTTTTTT.

The CDR3 region has the DNA TGTGCCAGCAGACCCCAGGGCAATAGCAATCAGCCCCAGCATTTT. Translating gives CASRPQGNSNQPQHF. The V call is TRBV28, the J call TRBJ1-5, with D perhaps TRBD1 (5 bases). The CDR3 runs 15 residues. Germline V lookup: CDR1 MDHEN, CDR2 SYDVKM. V lost 6 bases, J lost 0 bases, and 12 bases lay in between.